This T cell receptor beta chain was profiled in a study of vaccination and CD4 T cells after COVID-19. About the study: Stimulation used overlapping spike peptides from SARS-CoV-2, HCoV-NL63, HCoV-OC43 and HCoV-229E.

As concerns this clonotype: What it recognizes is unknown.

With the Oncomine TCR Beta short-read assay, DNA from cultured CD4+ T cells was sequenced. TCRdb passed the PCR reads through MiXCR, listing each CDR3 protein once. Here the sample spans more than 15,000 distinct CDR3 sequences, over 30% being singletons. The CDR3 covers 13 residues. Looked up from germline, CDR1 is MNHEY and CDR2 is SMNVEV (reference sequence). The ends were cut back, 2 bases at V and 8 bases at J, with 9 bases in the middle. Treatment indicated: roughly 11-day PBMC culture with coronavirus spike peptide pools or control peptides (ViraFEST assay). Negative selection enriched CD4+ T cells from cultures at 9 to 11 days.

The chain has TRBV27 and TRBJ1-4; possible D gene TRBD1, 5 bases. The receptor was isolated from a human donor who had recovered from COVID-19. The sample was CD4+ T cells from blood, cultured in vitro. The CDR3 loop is CASSLRGSEKLFF. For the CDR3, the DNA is TGTGCCAGCAGTTTAAGGGGAAGCGAAAAACTGTTTTTT.